The next 20 T cell receptor beta chains were all read from a single sample in a study of sequential checkpoint blockade in melanoma (dated by TCRdb to about 2019). The sample's treatment or condition label, decoded: randomized to nivolumab then ipilimumab (arm A) or the reverse (arm B). The library came from the immunoSEQ multiplex PCR assay. Sourced from immuneACCESS, this table was stored by TCRdb with only in-frame sequences that have V and J called. A share of the clones is absent; for the studies checked, an unresolved V gene accounts for under half, and the remainder has no known explanation. Within this sample are about 21,000 clones, with about 82% of them counted one time only. The leading ten clones occupy around 9.1% of the sample. Sequencing was performed on CD8+ T cells sorted from blood (inferred from file names), taken from a patient given nivolumab and ipilimumab in sequence. These receptors all stem from a human donor with melanoma.

This rearrangement joins TRBV7-2 to TRBJ2-3; 9 bases map to TRBD2. The CDR3 is 16 residues long. Trimming cost V 1 base and J 3 bases; bases outside gene matches: 5. Germline CDR1 reads SGHTA; CDR2 reads FQGNSA. The CDR3, as DNA: TGTGCCAGCAGCTTAGGGGCGGGAGGGCGGACAGATACGCAGTATTTT. Translation: CASSLGAGGRTDTQYF.

The chain has TRBV7-9 and TRBJ1-1, with TRBD1 identical over 7 bases. Germline V lookup: CDR1 SEHNR, CDR2 FQNEAQ (reference sequence). Trimming removed 1 base from V and 3 bases from J; junction bases left unmatched: 2. The CDR3 totals 14 residues. The CDR3 nucleotides read TGTGCCAGCAGCTTAGTGCAGGGGGACACTGAAGCTTTCTTT. It yields the protein CASSLVQGDTEAFF.

The chain combines TRBV6-6 with TRBJ2-1; D remains ambiguous. The V gene lost 0 bases and the J gene lost 3 bases, with 6 bases spanning the gap. CDR3 length equals 14 residues. Germline values: CDR1 MNHNY, CDR2 SVGAGI (reference sequence). CDR3 in amino acids: CASSYSGSYNEQFF. CDR3 sequence (DNA): TGTGCCAGCAGTTACTCTGGTAGCTACAATGAGCAGTTCTTC.

This clone was seen only a few times. The V call is TRBV2, the J call TRBJ1-6; the D gene is possibly TRBD1 (5 bases). CDR3 length: 15 amino acids. The V and J ends lost 6 bases and 7 bases respectively, with 16 bases between them. CDR1 is SNHLY and CDR2 is FYNNEI in the germline V gene. In DNA, the CDR3 is TGTGCCAGCAGATCGGACCCCGGGGGAAATTCACCCCTCCACTTT. Protein product: CASRSDPGGNSPLHF.

The chain is built from TRBV6-5 and TRBJ2-7, with 7 bases aligning to TRBD1. The germline V gene encodes CDR1 MNHEY and CDR2 SVGAGI. V lost 4 bases to trimming and J lost 5 bases; unmatched junction nucleotides: 11. This CDR3 spans 15 amino acids. The CDR3: CASSFDSTGRDEQYF. The CDR3 region has the DNA TGTGCCAGCAGTTTCGACTCGACAGGGCGGGACGAGCAGTACTTC.

The chain couples TRBV5-8 to TRBJ2-7, with 7 positions matching TRBD2. The V gene's germline CDR1 is SGHTS and CDR2 YDEGEE. CDR3 length: 14 residues. The trim removed 5 bases at V and 0 bases at J, leaving 5 bases unmatched. Here the CDR3 reads CASRWTGGSYEQYF. In nucleotides, the CDR3 is TGTGCCAGCAGGTGGACGGGGGGCTCCTACGAGCAGTACTTC.

V usage is TRBV7-6 and J usage is TRBJ2-5, with D possibly TRBD2 on 7 matching bases. The DNA end is more similar to TRBJ2-7, so the J call may be wrong. The CDR3 covers 15 residues. Germline CDR1 and CDR2: SGHVS and FNYEAQ. CDR3 sequence reads: CASSPRGGLVYEQYF. The CDR3 DNA is TGTGCCAGCAGCCCCCGCGGGGGCCTAGTTTACGAGCAGTACTTC.

The CDR3 DNA sequence: TGTGCCATCGGAACAGTGAACACTGAAGCTTTCTTT. This translates into CAIGTVNTEAFF. The J gene is TRBJ1-1, the V gene TRBV10-3; D not resolved. This CDR3 has 12 residues. Germline V gene lookup returns CDR1 ENHRY and CDR2 SYGVKD. Trimming shortened V by 8 bases and J by 0 bases, and 7 bases separated the two germline ends.

The chain links TRBV11-2 to TRBJ2-3, with D maybe TRBD1 (6 bases). The CDR3 totals 17 residues. The germline gives CDR1 SGHAT, CDR2 FQNNGV. V gave up 0 bases and J gave up 5 bases, with 18 bases separating them. CDR3 DNA: TGTGCCAGCAGCTTAGAACGGGGCAGGGGAAAGTTAGATACGCAGTATTTT. Translated: CASSLERGRGKLDTQYF.

V usage is TRBV10-3 and J usage is TRBJ2-5; perhaps TRBD1 as D (6 bases). V shed 6 bases and J shed 7 bases, with 9 bases lying between them. This CDR3 comprises 11 residues. Looked up from germline, CDR1 is ENHRY and CDR2 is SYGVKD. The CDR3 sequence: CAIRDSGTQYF. DNA for the CDR3: TGTGCCATCAGGGACAGTGGGACCCAGTACTTC.

This rearrangement joins TRBV19 to TRBJ2-2; TRBD1 agrees at 7 bases. In germline, CDR1 is LNHDA, CDR2 SQIVND (reference sequence). Trimming took 6 bases from V and 13 from J; bases not matched to a gene: 8. This CDR3 has 12 amino acids. Here the CDR3 reads CASRGETGLLFF. The CDR3 region has the DNA TGTGCCAGTAGGGGGGAGACAGGGTTGCTGTTTTTT.

The J gene is TRBJ2-4, the V gene TRBV7-9; TRBD2 matches 10 bases. CDR1 and CDR2 (germline): SEHNR, FQNEAQ (reference sequence). This CDR3 comprises 17 residues. J was trimmed by 0 bases and V by 5 bases; bases with no gene match: 7. CDR3 DNA: TGTGCCAGCAGCCAGAGGGGGACTAGCGCAGCCAAAAACATTCAGTACTTC. Translated: CASSQRGTSAAKNIQYF.

The chain joins TRBV27 to TRBJ2-7, with 12 bases fitting TRBD2. The length of the CDR3 is 17 residues. With V trimmed by 6 bases and J by 3 bases, 12 bases remained unmatched. The germline V gene has CDR1 MNHEY and CDR2 SMNVEV (reference sequence). CDR3 protein: CASSSMTSGRVHYEQYF. The DNA of the CDR3 is TGTGCCAGCAGCTCTATGACTAGCGGGAGAGTTCACTACGAGCAGTACTTC.

The chain links TRBV15 to TRBJ1-2; a weak D match, TRBD1 (5 bases). Trimming shortened V by 3 bases and J by 7 bases, and 12 bases separated the two germline ends. This CDR3 spans 13 amino acids. The V gene's germline CDR1 is LNHNV and CDR2 YYDKDF (reference sequence). This CDR3 is CATSSAEGPGYTF. The CDR3 coding sequence is TGTGCCACCAGCAGCGCGGAGGGACCTGGCTACACCTTC.

In this sample, this clone is medium-sized. The chain couples TRBV11-2 to TRBJ2-7; TRBD1 is a possible D gene (6 bases). Trimming pared 5 bases from V and 3 bases from J, leaving 14 bases between. Germline V gene sequence: CDR1 SGHAT, CDR2 FQNNGV. The CDR3 sequence is 14 residues long. The CDR3 sequence is CASSRTGRFYEQYF. The CDR3 DNA reads TGTGCCAGCAGCCGAACAGGGCGTTTCTACGAGCAGTACTTC.

This chain uses TRBV19 with TRBJ1-5; TRBD1 agrees at 7 bases. V lost 5 bases to trimming and J lost 3 bases; unmatched junction nucleotides: 4. This CDR3 has 14 amino acids. Germline assignment: CDR1 LNHDA and CDR2 SQIVND (reference sequence). The CDR3 loop reads CASSLDRYNQPQHF. The CDR3 coding sequence is TGTGCCAGTAGTTTGGACAGGTACAATCAGCCCCAGCATTTT.

The DNA of the CDR3 is TGTGCCAGCAGCGTCCTAGGAGGGTTAAGGGGCTACACCTTC. It encodes CASSVLGGLRGYTF. The V and J genes are TRBV9 and TRBJ1-2; D call uncertain. Germline CDR1 and CDR2: SGDLS and YYNGEE. The CDR3 contains 14 residues. V was trimmed by 2 bases and J by 8 bases, leaving 16 bases between them.

This sequence joins TRBV25-1 and TRBJ1-5; D gene ambiguous. CDR3 length equals 15 residues. Looked up from germline, CDR1 is MGHDK and CDR2 is SYGVNS. Between the trimmed V and J ends, which lost 4 bases and 0 bases, there was a span of 10 bases. CDR3 nucleotides: TGTGCCAGCAGTGCGACGGGTTATAGCAATCAGCCCCAGCATTTT. Amino acids: CASSATGYSNQPQHF. The variable domain in full, completed from reference TRBV25-1 and TRBJ1-5, reads EADIYQTPRYLVIGTGKKITLECSQTMGHDKMYWYQQDPGMELHLIHYSYGVNSTEKGDLSSESTVSRIRTEHFPLTLESARPSHTSQYLCASSATGYSNQPQHFGDGTRLSIL.

Concerning this clone: At one of its ends the junction is not consistent with the germline gene, which may arise from a read error. This chain links TRBV5-4 with TRBJ2-7; 7 positions agree with TRBD1. The germline V gene has CDR1 SGHNT and CDR2 YYREEE (reference sequence). CDR3 size: 12 residues. The CDR3 DNA sequence: TGTGCCAGCAGCTTTGACAGGGAAGGGGTCAACTTC. Amino acids: CASSFDREGVNF.

The chain is built from TRBV9 and TRBJ2-3, with 11 bases identical to TRBD2. The trim removed 0 bases at V and 3 bases at J, leaving 6 bases unmatched. Germline V gives CDR1 SGDLS, CDR2 YYNGEE. There are 17 residues in the CDR3. This CDR3 reads CASSVDLAGGGTDTQYF. For the CDR3, the DNA is TGTGCCAGCAGCGTAGATCTAGCGGGAGGCGGGACAGATACGCAGTATTTT.